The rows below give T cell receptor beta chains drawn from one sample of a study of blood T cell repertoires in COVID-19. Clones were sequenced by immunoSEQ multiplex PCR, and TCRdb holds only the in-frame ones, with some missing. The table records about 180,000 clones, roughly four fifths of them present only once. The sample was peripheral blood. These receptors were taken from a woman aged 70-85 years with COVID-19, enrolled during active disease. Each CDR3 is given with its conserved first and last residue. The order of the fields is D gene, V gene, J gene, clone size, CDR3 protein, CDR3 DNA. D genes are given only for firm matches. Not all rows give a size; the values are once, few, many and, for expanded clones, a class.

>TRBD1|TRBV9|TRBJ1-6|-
CASSVEQGNSPLHF
TGTGCCAGCAGCGTAGAACAGGGGAACTCACCCCTCCACTTT
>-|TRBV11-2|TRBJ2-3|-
CASSPRPGPDTQYF
TGTGCCAGCAGCCCTCGCCCCGGTCCAGATACGCAGTATTTT
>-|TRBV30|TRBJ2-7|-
CAWKGQSYEQYF
TGTGCCTGGAAGGGGCAGTCCTACGAGCAGTACTTC
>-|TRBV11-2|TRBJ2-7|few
CASSLGPGQYF
TGTGCCAGCAGCTTAGGGCCGGGGCAGTACTTC
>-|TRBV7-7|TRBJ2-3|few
CASSSAGLTDTQYF
TGTGCCAGCAGCTCCGCAGGGCTGACAGATACGCAGTATTTT
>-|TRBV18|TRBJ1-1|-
CASSAGAGAMNTEAFF
TGTGCCAGCTCAGCTGGGGCAGGGGCAATGAACACTGAAGCTTTCTTT
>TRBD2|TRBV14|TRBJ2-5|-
CASSRAGVQETQYF
TGTGCCAGCAGCCGGGCGGGGGTCCAAGAGACCCAGTACTTC
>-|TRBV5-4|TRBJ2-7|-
CASSFSEGAYEQYF
TGTGCCAGCAGCTTCAGTGAGGGGGCCTACGAGCAGTACTTC
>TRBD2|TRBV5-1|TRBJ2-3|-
CASSGTGTTGTDTQYF
TGCGCCAGCAGCGGGACCGGGACTACTGGCACAGATACGCAGTATTTT
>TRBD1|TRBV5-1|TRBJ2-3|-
CASSLALTGTGLTDTQYF
TGCGCCAGCAGCTTGGCCCTAACCGGGACAGGGCTCACAGATACGCAGTATTTT
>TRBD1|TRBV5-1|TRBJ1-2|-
CASSLAPQGANYGYTF
TGCGCCAGCAGCTTGGCCCCCCAGGGGGCAAACTATGGCTACACCTTC
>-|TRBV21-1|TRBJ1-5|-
CASSIDRLNQPQHF
TGTGCCAGCAGCATAGACAGGCTCAATCAGCCCCAGCATTTT
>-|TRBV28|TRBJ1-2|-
CASTLGGTRYGYTF
TGTGCCAGCACCCTTGGGGGGACCCGCTATGGCTACACCTTC
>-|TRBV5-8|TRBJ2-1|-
CASNSEQFF
TGTGCCAGCAACTCTGAGCAGTTCTTC
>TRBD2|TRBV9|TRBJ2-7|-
CASSASGTSGTYEQYF
TGTGCCAGCAGCGCCTCCGGGACTAGCGGGACTTACGAGCAGTACTTC
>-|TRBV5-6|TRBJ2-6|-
CASSLYQGDSGANVLTF
TGTGCCAGCAGCCTTTACCAAGGGGACTCTGGGGCCAACGTCCTGACTTTC
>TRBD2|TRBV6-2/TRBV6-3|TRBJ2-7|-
CASSPGTSGRSRMGYEQYF
TGTGCCAGCAGTCCCGGGACTAGCGGGAGGTCCCGGATGGGATACGAGCAGTACTTC
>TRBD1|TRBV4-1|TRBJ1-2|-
CASSQVPAGTVQYGYTF
TGCGCCAGCAGCCAAGTTCCCGCCGGGACAGTCCAATATGGCTACACCTTC
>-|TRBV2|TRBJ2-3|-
CASESYVKDTQYF
TGTGCCAGCGAGTCCTACGTGAAAGATACGCAGTATTTT
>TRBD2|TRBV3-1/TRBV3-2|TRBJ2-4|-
CASSLSGRAIQYF
TGTGCCAGCAGCCTGAGCGGGAGGGCCATTCAGTACTTC
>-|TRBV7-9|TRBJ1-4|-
CASSLGVSDEKLFF
TGTGCCAGCAGCTTAGGGGTCAGCGATGAAAAACTGTTTTTT
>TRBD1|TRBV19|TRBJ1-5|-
CASSTARGRLINQPQHF
TGTGCCAGTAGTACCGCCAGGGGGCGGCTCATCAATCAGCCCCAGCATTTT
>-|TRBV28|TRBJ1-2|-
CASSLSVTGRNGYTF
TGTGCCAGCAGTTTATCTGTGACAGGCCGAAATGGCTACACCTTC
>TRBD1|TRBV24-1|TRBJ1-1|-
CATSDPGQGATEAFF
TGTGCCACCAGTGATCCGGGACAGGGGGCCACTGAAGCTTTCTTT
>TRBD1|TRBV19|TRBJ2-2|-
CASSTQRTGPGELFF
TGTGCCAGTAGTACCCAACGGACAGGGCCAGGGGAGCTGTTTTTT
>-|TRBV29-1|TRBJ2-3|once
CSVSARLTNTQYF
TGCAGCGTTTCCGCCAGACTCACAAATACGCAGTATTTT
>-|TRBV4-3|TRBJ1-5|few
CASSQDQVSNQPQHF
TGCGCCAGCAGCCAAGATCAGGTCAGCAATCAGCCCCAGCATTTT
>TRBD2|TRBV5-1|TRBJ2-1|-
CASSLDLAGSSYNEQFF
TGCGCCAGCAGCTTGGACCTAGCGGGCTCCTCCTACAATGAGCAGTTCTTC
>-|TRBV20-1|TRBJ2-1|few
CSALPEQFF
TGCAGTGCTCTCCCCGAGCAGTTCTTC
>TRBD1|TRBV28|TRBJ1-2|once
CASSRGTAYGYTF
TGTGCCAGCAGTCGAGGGACAGCCTATGGCTACACCTTC
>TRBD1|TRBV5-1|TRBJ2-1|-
CASSSQGQGLYNEQFF
TGCGCCAGCAGCTCGCAAGGACAGGGGCTTTACAATGAGCAGTTCTTC